The source of this TCR beta chain is a study of T cells after yellow fever vaccination. The CDR3 is 14 residues long. Trimming cost V 1 base and J 2 bases, with 9 bases left between them. Germline values: CDR1 SGHAT, CDR2 FQNNGV. TCRdb passed the 5' RACE reads through MiXCR, listing each CDR3 protein once. The sample consists of hundreds of thousands of distinct CDR3 sequences, about 19% of them appearing once. This clonotype was detected only a few times. The sample consisted of PBMCs, taken before the yellow fever booster vaccination. V and J are TRBV11-2 and TRBJ2-7, with a possible D match to TRBD2 (5 bases). The TCR comes from a man aged 18 to 30 who received the YFV17D yellow fever vaccine. The CDR3 nucleotides read TGTGCCAGCAGCTTAGGCTGGACTCCCTACGAGCAGTACTTC. Protein product: CASSLGWTPYEQYF.